The source of this T cell receptor beta chain is a study of PD-1 blockade in classical Hodgkin lymphoma. Study results and limitations: Nothing has yet pinned down what causes the repertoire differences, possibly disease activity or prior therapy. Lower baseline TCR diversity was reported for newly diagnosed patients than for healthy donors.

Sample time point: newly diagnosed, previously untreated cHL patient sample. PBMCs representing newly diagnosed, untreated classical Hodgkin lymphoma functioned as the comparison. On this clone itself: Its antigen is unidentified.

There are 15 residues in the CDR3. Germline CDR1 is SGHRS and CDR2 is YFSETQ. The V gene lost 0 bases and the J gene lost 3 bases, with 12 bases spanning the gap. The assay was immunoSEQ multiplex PCR, and TCRdb's table has in-frame clones only and misses some. The table shows about 22,000 clones, with around 94% occurring only once. The material sequenced was peripheral blood mononuclear cells (PBMCs). This receptor was obtained from a human donor with classical Hodgkin lymphoma. The chain joins TRBV5-1 to TRBJ1-2; D is unclear. The CDR3 region is CASSLGHPRDYGYTF. CDR3 sequence (DNA): TGCGCCAGCAGCTTGGGACACCCGAGGGACTATGGCTACACCTTC.